This T cell receptor beta chain was documented in a study of blood T cells in healthy people across ages. In this sample, this clonotype turned up a few times. V dropped 10 bases and J dropped 8; count of bases not matched to a gene: 19. CDR3 length: 15 amino acids. Germline CDR1 and CDR2: MRHNA and SNTAGT. Alongside a J-beta primer mix, a sample-barcoded 5' primer served in a second PCR lasting roughly 7 to 12 cycles. TCRdb ran MiXCR on the 5' RACE reads and lists one entry per CDR3 protein. The sample lists 800,000 to 1,300,000 distinct CDR3 sequences, almost 25% occurring once. In addition, the sample was reused for a study of T cells of mothers and their children.

This TCR derives from a girl under 10 years old in good health. The sequenced sample consisted of blood. The chain couples TRBV6-4 to TRBJ1-2, with 7 nucleotides matching TRBD1. This CDR3 reads CAILLGGDSAWGYTF. In DNA form, the CDR3 reads TGTGCCATCCTGCTAGGTGGGGACAGCGCGTGGGGCTACACCTTC.